The rows below give T cell receptor beta chains drawn from one sample of a study of PD-L1 blockade in urothelial cancer. The assay was immunoSEQ multiplex PCR, and TCRdb's table has in-frame clones only and misses some. The table lists about 130,000 clones, about 82% of them singletons. The sequences come from PBMCs, collected around atezolizumab (anti-PD-L1) treatment. These receptors were obtained from a man in his fifties with urothelial cancer. The CDR3 runs from the conserved cysteine through the conserved F or W. Each record gives: clone size, V gene, D gene, J gene, CDR3 length, CDR3 protein, CDR3 DNA. The D gene is left open where the match is weak. Clone size is given for some rows only: seen once, a few or many times, or a class if the clone is expanded.

abundance: NA; v_gene: TRBV27; d_gene: NA; j_gene: TRBJ1-5; len: 15; CDR3aa: CASTPDRYSNQPQHF; CDR3nt: TGTGCCAGCACCCCGGACAGATATAGCAATCAGCCCCAGCATTTT
abundance: NA; v_gene: TRBV7-3; d_gene: TRBD2; j_gene: TRBJ2-5; len: 14; CDR3aa: CASSLLGGVETQYF; CDR3nt: TGTGCCAGCAGCTTACTTGGGGGGGTGGAGACCCAGTACTTC
abundance: NA; v_gene: TRBV5-4; d_gene: TRBD2; j_gene: TRBJ2-2; len: 16; CDR3aa: CASSLEPGGGTGELFF; CDR3nt: TGTGCCAGCAGCTTGGAACCGGGAGGGGGCACCGGGGAGCTGTTTTTT
abundance: NA; v_gene: TRBV27; d_gene: NA; j_gene: TRBJ1-1; len: 14; CDR3aa: CASSFDRSNTEAFF; CDR3nt: TGTGCCAGCAGTTTTGACAGATCGAACACTGAAGCTTTCTTT
abundance: NA; v_gene: TRBV27; d_gene: NA; j_gene: TRBJ2-1; len: 16; CDR3aa: CASHRVAVSSYNEQFF; CDR3nt: TGTGCCAGCCACAGGGTGGCGGTTTCCTCCTACAATGAGCAGTTCTTC
abundance: NA; v_gene: TRBV5-1; d_gene: TRBD1; j_gene: TRBJ2-3; len: 16; CDR3aa: CASSLSGTGVQDTQYF; CDR3nt: TGCGCCAGCAGCCTTTCCGGGACAGGGGTGCAAGATACGCAGTATTTT
abundance: NA; v_gene: TRBV6-6; d_gene: NA; j_gene: TRBJ2-4; len: 14; CDR3aa: CASSYGGAKNIQYF; CDR3nt: TGTGCCAGCAGCTACGGGGGCGCAAAAAACATTCAGTACTTC
abundance: NA; v_gene: TRBV19; d_gene: NA; j_gene: TRBJ2-7; len: 14; CDR3aa: CASKVQTGSYEQYF; CDR3nt: TGTGCCAGCAAGGTCCAAACAGGCTCCTACGAGCAGTACTTC
abundance: few; v_gene: TRBV11-2; d_gene: NA; j_gene: TRBJ2-7; len: 14; CDR3aa: CASSLRHGTGEQYF; CDR3nt: TGTGCCAGCAGCCTAAGACATGGCACGGGGGAGCAGTACTTC
abundance: NA; v_gene: TRBV11-2; d_gene: TRBD2; j_gene: TRBJ2-2; len: 16; CDR3aa: CASSWGPSGPTGELFF; CDR3nt: TGTGCCAGCAGCTGGGGACCTAGCGGGCCCACCGGGGAGCTGTTTTTT
abundance: once; v_gene: TRBV7-2; d_gene: NA; j_gene: TRBJ2-2; len: 16; CDR3aa: CASSFYGGRSTGELFF; CDR3nt: TGTGCCAGCAGCTTTTATGGGGGGAGGTCCACCGGGGAGCTGTTTTTT
abundance: NA; v_gene: TRBV28; d_gene: NA; j_gene: TRBJ2-5; len: 13; CDR3aa: CASGRGSIETQYF; CDR3nt: TGTGCCAGCGGCAGGGGTTCAATTGAGACCCAGTACTTC
abundance: NA; v_gene: TRBV5-1; d_gene: NA; j_gene: TRBJ1-3; len: 15; CDR3aa: CASSLDGAPGNTIYF; CDR3nt: TGCGCCAGCAGCTTGGATGGGGCGCCTGGAAACACCATATATTTT
abundance: NA; v_gene: TRBV30; d_gene: TRBD1; j_gene: TRBJ1-1; len: 11; CDR3aa: CAWSWGQEAFF; CDR3nt: TGTGCCTGGAGTTGGGGACAGGAAGCTTTCTTT
abundance: NA; v_gene: TRBV5-1; d_gene: TRBD1; j_gene: TRBJ2-5; len: 14; CDR3aa: CASSLGQGAETQYF; CDR3nt: TGCGCCAGCAGCTTGGGACAGGGAGCAGAGACCCAGTACTTC
abundance: NA; v_gene: TRBV28; d_gene: NA; j_gene: TRBJ2-7; len: 15; CDR3aa: CASSRGQLNTYEQYF; CDR3nt: TGTGCCAGCAGCCGAGGACAGCTGAATACCTACGAGCAGTACTTC
abundance: NA; v_gene: TRBV5-4; d_gene: TRBD2; j_gene: TRBJ2-3; len: 15; CDR3aa: CASSITSASTDTQYF; CDR3nt: TGTGCCAGCAGCATAACTAGCGCAAGCACAGATACGCAGTATTTT
abundance: NA; v_gene: TRBV5-1; d_gene: NA; j_gene: TRBJ2-7; len: 13; CDR3aa: CASSFVSSYEQYF; CDR3nt: TGCGCCAGCAGCTTCGTCAGCTCCTACGAGCAGTACTTC
abundance: NA; v_gene: TRBV2; d_gene: TRBD1; j_gene: TRBJ2-7; len: 17; CDR3aa: CASSELGTGAGNYEQYF; CDR3nt: TGTGCCAGCAGTGAGTTGGGGACAGGGGCTGGCAACTACGAGCAGTACTTC
abundance: NA; v_gene: TRBV11-3; d_gene: NA; j_gene: TRBJ2-1; len: 17; CDR3aa: CASSPSGKAGGFNEQFF; CDR3nt: TGTGCCAGCAGCCCGTCGGGGAAGGCTGGGGGCTTCAATGAGCAGTTCTTC
abundance: NA; v_gene: TRBV23-1; d_gene: TRBD1; j_gene: TRBJ2-7; len: 15; CDR3aa: CASSACRDRCYEQYF; CDR3nt: TGCGCCAGCAGTGCATGCCGGGACAGGTGCTACGAGCAGTACTTC
abundance: few; v_gene: TRBV28; d_gene: NA; j_gene: TRBJ1-6; len: 12; CDR3aa: CASTLGGRTLHF; CDR3nt: TGTGCCAGCACCCTGGGAGGAAGGACCCTCCACTTT